This TCR beta chain appears in the sequencing data of a study of shared clonotypes between healthy human individuals. General observations from the study: Among non-shared clonotypes, generation probabilities were lower than among those shared by all four donors. Large depth notwithstanding, sorted-subset sequencing proved incomplete by rarefaction.

For this clone: Its matching antigen is unknown.

This CDR3 spans 18 amino acids. CDR1 and CDR2 from the germline V gene are MGHRA and YSYEKL. V lost 1 base, J lost 1 base, and 11 bases stayed unmatched. The table came from immunoSEQ multiplex PCR; TCRdb's copy has only in-frame clones and leaves some out. The data contain a few million clones, 90% to 97% of them seen just once; the ten biggest clones take up roughly 0.13%. This TCR was sampled from a man aged 18 to 30 in good health. The sample comprised naive CD4+ T cells sorted from blood. Subset denoted: CD45RA+ positively selected. This chain joins TRBV4-1 and TRBJ2-5, with 8 positions matching TRBD2. CDR3 loop: CASSQAGLAGGLQETQYF. CDR3 nucleotide sequence: TGCGCCAGCAGCCAAGCGGGGCTCGCGGGGGGCCTCCAAGAGACCCAGTACTTC.